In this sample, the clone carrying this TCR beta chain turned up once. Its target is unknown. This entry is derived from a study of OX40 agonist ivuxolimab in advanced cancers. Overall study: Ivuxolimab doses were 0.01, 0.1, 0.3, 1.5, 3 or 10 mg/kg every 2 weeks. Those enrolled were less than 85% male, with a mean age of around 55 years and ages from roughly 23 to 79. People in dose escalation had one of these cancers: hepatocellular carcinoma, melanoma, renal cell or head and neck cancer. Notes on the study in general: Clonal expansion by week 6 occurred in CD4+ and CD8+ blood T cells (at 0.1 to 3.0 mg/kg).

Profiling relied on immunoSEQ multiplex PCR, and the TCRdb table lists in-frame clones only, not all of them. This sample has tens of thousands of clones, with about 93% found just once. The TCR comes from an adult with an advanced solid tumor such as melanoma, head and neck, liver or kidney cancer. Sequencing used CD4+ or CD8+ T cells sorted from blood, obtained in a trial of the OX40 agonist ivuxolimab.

The CDR3 is CASSYSEAQEQYF. CDR3 nucleotides: TGTGCCAGCAGTTACTCGGAGGCTCAGGAGCAGTACTTC. The rearrangement joins TRBV6-5 to TRBJ2-7; weak D call: TRBD2 (5 bases). With 0 bases removed from V and 7 bases from J, the gap between germline ends came to 10 bases. The CDR3 consists of 13 residues. Per the germline V gene, CDR1 is MNHEY and CDR2 is SVGAGI.